These 32 T cell receptor beta chains were all obtained from the same sample, sequenced in a study of T cell responses to AZD1222 COVID-19 vaccine (dated by TCRdb to the early 2020s). The library was obtained by the immunoSEQ multiplex PCR assay. In TCRdb, the immuneACCESS table is reduced to in-frame sequences with V and J assigned. These tables do not hold every clone; where another copy was compared, an unresolved V gene accounts for under half, and the others remain unexplained. The sample table contains fewer than 200,000 clones; only one count was recorded for around 92% of them. The ten largest clones represent approximately 1.5% of the sample. The time point label for this specimen denotes: baseline before first vaccination. Here the sequenced sample was peripheral blood, taken on day 0 of AZD1222 vaccination. Receptors were obtained from an adult in good health.

The gene calls are TRBV5-4 and TRBJ1-3; D is perhaps TRBD1 (5 bases). This CDR3 is 15 amino acids long. The germline V and J ends were trimmed by 0 bases and 3 bases, with 10 bases remaining between them. CDR1 and CDR2 (germline): SGHNT, YYREEE (reference sequence). CDR3 loop: CASSLGGTHGNTIYF. CDR3 sequence (DNA): TGTGCCAGCAGCTTGGGGGGCACTCATGGAAACACCATATATTTT.

Details on this clone: In the same sample, other DNA sequences code for this CDR3. The rearrangement uses TRBV9 and TRBJ2-3; D is uncertain. The ends were cut back, 0 bases at V and 5 bases at J, with 1 base in the middle. Looked up from germline, CDR1 is SGDLS and CDR2 is YYNGEE. The CDR3 has 11 amino acids. DNA for the CDR3: TGTGCCAGCAGCGTAGGAGATACGCAGTATTTT. Translated: CASSVGDTQYF. Filled out from reference TRBV9 and TRBJ2-3, the complete variable domain reads DSGVTQTPKHLITATGQRVTLRCSPRSGDLSVYWYQQSLDQGLQFLIQYYNGEERAKGNILERFSAQQFPDLHSELNLSSLELGDSALYFCASSVGDTQYFGPGTRLTVL.

CDR3 region: CASSERRVGGYTF. CDR3 in DNA: TGCGCCAGCAGTGAGAGAAGGGTGGGTGGCTACACCTTC. The chain carries TRBV10-1 and TRBJ1-2; D is unclear. V was clipped by 2 bases and J by 7 bases, with 11 bases between them. The CDR3 contains 13 residues. Germline CDR1 and CDR2: WNHNN and SYGVQD (reference sequence).

The chain couples TRBV6-4 to TRBJ2-6; no clear D. This CDR3 spans 16 amino acids. V lost 3 bases and J lost 0, with 9 bases in between. CDR1 and CDR2 from the germline V gene are MRHNA and SNTAGT. The CDR3 reads CASSEYASSGANVLTF. In DNA, the CDR3 is TGTGCCAGCAGTGAGTACGCCAGCTCTGGGGCCAACGTCCTGACTTTC.

The J gene is TRBJ1-6, the V gene TRBV5-1; no reliable D call. Trimming cost V 7 bases and J 0 bases, with 8 bases left between them. This CDR3 contains 14 residues. Germline CDR1 and CDR2: SGHRS and YFSETQ. CDR3: CASRPSSYNSPLHF. In DNA, the CDR3 is TGCGCCAGCCGCCCGAGCTCCTATAATTCACCCCTCCACTTT.

The J gene is TRBJ2-3, the V gene TRBV12-3 or TRBV12-4, with a tentative D call TRBD2 (5 bases). CDR3 size: 13 residues. The germline V and J ends were trimmed by 5 bases and 2 bases, with 8 bases remaining between them. CDR3 in DNA: TGTGCCAGCAGTCTGGACTTCACAGATACGCAGTATTTT. Its protein is CASSLDFTDTQYF.

The chain employs TRBV19 and TRBJ1-5; 12 nucleotides line up with TRBD1. The ends lost 3 bases at V and 1 base at J; junction bases unmatched: 10. Germline V CDR1 and CDR2: LNHDA, SQIVND (reference sequence). This CDR3 comprises 19 residues. The CDR3 loop is CASSMIGDRGLGSNQPQHF. CDR3 DNA sequence: TGTGCCAGTAGTATGATAGGGGACAGGGGGCTCGGGAGCAATCAGCCCCAGCATTTT.

This sequence joins TRBV3-1 (or the pseudogene TRBV3-2) and TRBJ1-2; 7 bases align to TRBD1. The CDR3 length is 14 residues. Germline V gene sequence: CDR1 LGHDT, CDR2 YNNKEL (reference sequence). The V and J ends lost 2 bases and 2 bases, in that order; junction bases with no gene match: 2. Here the CDR3 reads CASSQLQGNYGYTF. The CDR3 nucleotides read TGTGCCAGCAGCCAATTACAGGGGAACTATGGCTACACCTTC.

The chain employs TRBV29-1 and TRBJ2-7; D not resolved. Germline V gives CDR1 SQVTM, CDR2 ANQGSEA. V was cut by 4 bases and J by 4 bases, with 17 bases left in between. CDR3 size: 14 residues. The CDR3 nucleotides read TGCAGCGTTGTTTCGCCAGAGGACCGTTACGAGCAGTACTTC. This codes for CSVVSPEDRYEQYF.

This chain links TRBV10-1 with TRBJ2-3; 7 bases agree with TRBD2. Germline values: CDR1 WNHNN, CDR2 SYGVQD (reference sequence). This CDR3 contains 15 residues. Trimming at V came to 4 bases and at J to 1 base, leaving 5 bases not matched to a gene. The CDR3 sequence is CASSGAAGGTDTQYF. CDR3 bases: TGCGCCAGCAGTGGCGCGGCGGGGGGCACAGATACGCAGTATTTT.

This chain uses TRBV2 with TRBJ2-7, with a tentative D call TRBD1 (6 bases). The V end lost 6 bases, the J end lost 5 bases, and 20 bases lay between the germline ends. The germline V gene has CDR1 SNHLY and CDR2 FYNNEI. This CDR3 contains 15 residues. For the CDR3, the DNA is TGTGCCAGCAGCCTCAGGGGCAGTGGCATCCACGAGCAGTACTTC. It specifies CASSLRGSGIHEQYF.

V gene TRBV29-1 combines with J gene TRBJ2-7; D is unresolved. Trimming pared 2 bases from V and 4 bases from J, leaving 6 bases between. CDR1 is SQVTM and CDR2 is ANQGSEA in the germline V gene. The CDR3 loop spans 11 amino acids. The CDR3, as DNA: TGCAGCGTTGAATCAGCTTACGAGCAGTACTTC. The encoded protein is CSVESAYEQYF.

V gene TRBV5-5 combines with J gene TRBJ2-7; perhaps TRBD2 as D (7 bases). Germline CDR1 and CDR2: SGHKS and YYEKEE (reference sequence). Trimming pared 6 bases from V and 5 bases from J, leaving 15 bases between. The CDR3 is 13 residues long. The CDR3 region has the DNA TGTGCCAGCAAGGTGTCGGGGGGCGACGAGCAGTACTTC. Translating gives CASKVSGGDEQYF.

DNA of the CDR3: TGTGCCAGCAGTGAATCAGATCGGGGCTACACCTTC. This encodes CASSESDRGYTF. The chain joins TRBV2 to TRBJ1-2, with D unclear. CDR1 is SNHLY, CDR2 FYNNEI, per germline. The CDR3 extends over 12 amino acids. Trimming left V 2 bases short and J 8 bases short, with 9 bases between.

The V and J genes are TRBV18 and TRBJ1-1; possible D gene TRBD1, 6 bases. There are 14 residues in the CDR3. CDR1 KGHSH and CDR2 LQKENI come from the germline V gene. The ends were cut back, 3 bases at V and 3 bases at J, with 11 bases in the middle. The CDR3 region is CASSPRRGDTEAFF. The DNA for the CDR3 is TGTGCCAGCTCACCTCGAAGGGGGGACACTGAAGCTTTCTTT.

The J gene is TRBJ2-7, the V gene TRBV7-9; 10 bases align to TRBD1. J was trimmed by 4 bases and V by 2 bases; bases with no gene match: 14. The CDR3 is 18 amino acids. CDR1 SEHNR and CDR2 FQNEAQ come from the germline V gene (reference sequence). Here the CDR3 DNA reads TGTGCCAGCAGCTTAACCGGGACAGGGGTGGGGAAGGTGTACGAGCAGTACTTC. Protein: CASSLTGTGVGKVYEQYF.

The chain carries TRBV28 and TRBJ2-3; 12 nucleotides match TRBD1. Germline CDR1 reads MDHEN; CDR2 reads SYDVKM. V dropped 6 bases and J dropped 5; count of bases not matched to a gene: 12. This CDR3 spans 17 amino acids. DNA of the CDR3: TGTGCCAGCAGCCCCAAGCGGGACAGGGGGCGCGAAGATACGCAGTATTTT. It encodes CASSPKRDRGREDTQYF. The complete variable domain, with remaining parts taken from reference TRBV28 and TRBJ2-3, reads DVKVTQSSRYLVKRTGEKVFLECVQDMDHENMFWYRQDPGLGLRLIYFSYDVKMKEKGDIPEGYSVSREKKERFSLILESASTNQTSMYLCASSPKRDRGREDTQYFGPGTRLTVL.

This clone was counted a few times. The sample contains more than one DNA sequence encoding this CDR3. This chain links TRBV14 with TRBJ1-2; D gene uncertain. V was shortened by 1 base and J by 2 bases, with 5 bases between the two germline ends. The CDR3 has 13 amino acids. Germline CDR1 is SGHDN and CDR2 is FVKESK. DNA of the CDR3: TGTGCCAGCAGCCAAGGTCAGAACTATGGCTACACCTTC. This encodes CASSQGQNYGYTF.

The gene calls are TRBV18 and TRBJ2-5; 8 bases match TRBD2. Germline values: CDR1 KGHSH, CDR2 LQKENI. Losses at the gene ends were 4 bases for V and 5 bases for J; bases not matched to a gene: 9. The CDR3 runs 15 residues. The CDR3 DNA reads as TGTGCCAGCTCACGTCCGCGGGGGGTTCCGGAGACCCAGTACTTC. Translating it yields CASSRPRGVPETQYF. Based on the CDR3 plus reference TRBV18 and TRBJ2-5, the full variable domain is NAGVMQNPRHLVRRRGQEARLRCSPMKGHSHVYWYRQLPEEGLKFMVYLQKENIIDESGMPKERFSAEFPKEGPSILRIQQVVRGDSAAYFCASSRPRGVPETQYFGPGTRLLVL.

V gene TRBV5-4 combines with J gene TRBJ1-4; the D gene is possibly TRBD1 (6 bases). The CDR3 covers 15 residues. The V gene's germline CDR1 is SGHNT and CDR2 YYREEE (reference sequence). Between the trimmed V and J ends, which lost 4 bases and 4 bases, there was a span of 14 bases. The CDR3 is CASSRGGALNEKLFF. CDR3 DNA sequence: TGTGCCAGCAGCCGGGGGGGGGCCCTTAATGAAAAACTGTTTTTT.

The J gene is TRBJ2-3, the V gene TRBV7-8; 7 bases are a match to TRBD2. CDR3 length: 17 residues. Germline CDR1 and CDR2: SGHVS and FQNEAQ. J gave up 4 bases and V 0 bases, and 10 bases lay outside the gene matches. CDR3 in DNA: TGTGCCAGCAGCTTAGCGCTGACAGCGGGGACCCCAGATACGCAGTATTTT. This gives the protein CASSLALTAGTPDTQYF.

This clone was observed a few times. J is TRBJ1-5 and V is TRBV7-8; D is undetermined. From germline, CDR1 is SGHVS and CDR2 FQNEAQ. The CDR3 covers 17 residues. Deletions cut 5 bases from V and 2 bases from J, with 19 bases between. This CDR3 reads CASSPFTSQDRNQPQHF. CDR3 sequence (DNA): TGTGCCAGCAGCCCCTTTACGTCCCAGGATCGCAATCAGCCCCAGCATTTT.

With regard to this clone: The sample contains more than one DNA sequence encoding this CDR3. This chain joins TRBV28 and TRBJ1-2; D remains unclear. V was shortened by 2 bases and J by 1 base, with 5 bases between the two germline ends. The CDR3 has 13 residues. Germline assignment: CDR1 MDHEN and CDR2 SYDVKM. CDR3 bases: TGTGCCAGCAGTTTAACCGGTAACTATGGCTACACCTTC. The encoded protein is CASSLTGNYGYTF.

This clone was seen once. This CDR3 is CASSLREGIYGYTF. The CDR3, as DNA: TGTGCCAGCAGTCTCCGAGAGGGTATTTATGGCTACACCTTC. J is TRBJ1-2 and V is TRBV7-9; no clear D gene. The V gene lost 6 bases and the J gene lost 5 bases, with 16 bases spanning the gap. CDR1 and CDR2 from the germline V gene are SEHNR and FQNEAQ (reference sequence). This CDR3 comprises 14 residues.

This sequence joins TRBV5-1 and TRBJ2-7; possibly TRBD2 for D (6 bases). This CDR3 is built from 14 residues. Germline loops: CDR1 SGHRS, CDR2 YFSETQ. Trimming cost V 2 bases and J 4 bases, with 13 bases left between them. The DNA for the CDR3 is TGCGCCAGCAGCTTAGGGGACGGAGGGTACGAGCAGTACTTC. It translates to CASSLGDGGYEQYF.

The chain is built from TRBV11-1 and TRBJ1-3; D is uncertain. Trimming stripped 5 bases from V and 0 bases from J, with 11 bases between. Germline V CDR1 and CDR2: SGHAT, FQDESV (reference sequence). This CDR3 has 15 residues. CDR3 residues: CASSRAQSSGNTIYF. CDR3 DNA: TGTGCCAGCAGCCGTGCACAGAGCTCTGGAAACACCATATATTTT.

The rearrangement links TRBV5-8 to TRBJ2-5; D is undetermined. Germline V gene data show CDR1 as SGHTS and CDR2 as YDEGEE. V was shortened by 2 bases and J by 5 bases, with 4 bases between the two germline ends. The CDR3 loop spans 11 amino acids. This CDR3 is CASSFLETQYF. CDR3 coding DNA: TGTGCCAGCAGCTTCTTGGAGACCCAGTACTTC.

The CDR3 region is CASSQEPDLRGYEQFF. CDR3 coding DNA: TGTGCCAGCAGCCAAGAACCCGATCTCAGGGGATATGAGCAGTTCTTC. This chain links TRBV4-2 with TRBJ2-1, with a weak D call TRBD1 (6 bases). CDR1 LGHNA and CDR2 YNFKEQ come from the germline V gene. The V end was cut by 0 bases, the J end by 8 bases, with 17 bases between. CDR3 length: 16 residues.

The chain has TRBV2 and TRBJ2-1; 10 nucleotides match TRBD2. CDR3 length equals 15 residues. V dropped 6 bases and J dropped 4; count of bases not matched to a gene: 6. Per the germline V gene, CDR1 is SNHLY and CDR2 is FYNNEI. CDR3 in amino acids: CASSSRLAGYNEQFF. CDR3 nucleotide sequence: TGTGCCAGCAGCTCAAGACTAGCGGGTTACAATGAGCAGTTCTTC.

The chain links TRBV7-6 to TRBJ1-1; 7 bases match TRBD1. The germline V gene has CDR1 SGHVS and CDR2 FNYEAQ. The CDR3 loop spans 13 amino acids. J was trimmed by 1 base and V by 5 bases; bases with no gene match: 1. DNA for the CDR3: TGTGCCAGCAGCGGACAGGAGAACACTGAAGCTTTCTTT. It specifies CASSGQENTEAFF.

The chain couples TRBV5-8 to TRBJ2-5; D call uncertain. The CDR3 spans 13 residues. Germline V gene data show CDR1 as SGHTS and CDR2 as YDEGEE. Deletions cut 1 base from V and 4 bases from J, with 8 bases between. CDR3 coding DNA: TGTGCCAGCAGCTTGTGGGGTTCAGAGACCCAGTACTTC. It specifies CASSLWGSETQYF. Together with reference TRBV5-8 and TRBJ2-5, the CDR3 gives the full variable domain: EAGVTQSPTHLIKTRGQQATLRCSPISGHTSVYWYQQALGLGLQFLLWYDEGEERNRGNFPPRFSGRQFPNYSSELNVNALELEDSALYLCASSLWGSETQYFGPGTRLLVL.

This clone has a single count. The gene calls are TRBV5-8 and TRBJ2-1; either TRBD1 or TRBD2 may fit D (5 bases each). This CDR3 is 17 amino acids long. Between the trimmed V and J ends, which lost 3 bases and 7 bases, there was a span of 23 bases. Germline loops: CDR1 SGHTS, CDR2 YDEGEE. CDR3 amino acids: CASSYGGVWGRTNEQFF. CDR3 DNA sequence: TGTGCCAGCAGCTACGGAGGTGTGTGGGGGAGAACTAATGAGCAGTTCTTC.